This T cell receptor (beta chain) comes out of a study of blood T cell repertoires in COVID-19. Study in general: Samples taken during acute and convalescent COVID-19 were collected in the United States, Italy and Spain. T cells, B-cell-depleted T cells, or PBMCs provided the cDNA or gDNA that served as material.

V dropped 4 bases and J dropped 0 bases, with 15 bases sitting between them. The germline V gene encodes CDR1 LGHDT and CDR2 YNNKEL (reference sequence). The length of the CDR3 is 16 residues. In the study's own analysis: Amplification of reference gene primers provided the estimated nucleated cell counts. Clones were read by immunoSEQ multiplex PCR, and TCRdb kept only the in-frame ones, dropping some. V, J and clone size are those of that table, while D and trimming were read from the DNA. The data contain 150,000 to 180,000 clones, around 74% of them singletons. The specimen was peripheral blood. The receptor comes from an elderly woman with acute or convalescent COVID-19. This chain connects TRBV3-1 (or the pseudogene TRBV3-2) to TRBJ2-5; a possible D gene is TRBD1 (5 bases). For the CDR3, the DNA is TGTGCCAGCAGCCCGATCGGGTGGACAAACCAAGAGACCCAGTACTTC. Its translation is CASSPIGWTNQETQYF.